This T cell receptor (beta chain) was sequenced for a study of T cells in Graves' hyperthyroidism and ophthalmopathy. Study-level findings and limits: A model using 13 V-J features told ophthalmopathy apart from stable hyperthyroidism. The majority of expanded thyroid clonotypes above 0.001 also appeared in blood.

This clonotype came up a few times. Its matching antigen is unknown. Newly diagnosed patients aged 18 to 65 had hyperthyroidism of under 2 months' duration. This sample holds PBMCs from under 11 ml fresh peripheral blood. The TCR beta CDR3 regions underwent amplification using RNA transcripts as the source. First-round RT-PCR targeting the TCR CDR3 was performed with the HTBI primer set. TCRdb fed the multiplex PCR reads into MiXCR, producing one record per CDR3 protein. The sample contains over 450,000 distinct CDR3 sequences, approximately 15% of which appear only once. The CDR3 is 16 amino acids. The V and J ends lost 3 bases and 0 bases respectively, with 12 bases between them.

The receptor was isolated from a woman under 30 with Graves' hyperthyroidism. V gene TRBV12-3 or TRBV12-4 combines with J gene TRBJ1-5; D might be TRBD1 (6 bases). The sample was blood. The CDR3: CASSFEGGYSNQPQHF. CDR3 DNA: TGTGCCAGCAGTTTTGAGGGGGGGTATAGCAATCAGCCCCAGCATTTT.